The 25 T cell receptor beta chains in this list originate from one sample, sequenced in a study of blood T cell repertoires in COVID-19. Libraries were prepared by immunoSEQ multiplex PCR; TCRdb keeps only in-frame clonotypes and omits some of them. The sample contains 210,000 or so clones, about 80% of which appear only once. The sample comprised PBMCs or T cells enriched from blood (not recorded which). These receptors were collected from a woman between 50 and 59 years old who had been exposed to COVID-19.

The chain carries TRBV13 and TRBJ1-6; no clear D gene. Per germline, CDR1 PRHDT and CDR2 FYEKMQ (reference sequence). The length of the CDR3 is 14 residues. Trimming shortened V by 0 bases and J by 7 bases, and 7 bases separated the two germline ends. For the CDR3, the DNA is TGTGCCAGCAGCTTAGGACTCCTCAATTCACCCCTCCACTTT. Encoded protein: CASSLGLLNSPLHF.

The chain combines TRBV12-3 or TRBV12-4 with TRBJ1-5; D unresolved. The V and J ends lost 2 bases and 5 bases respectively, with 7 bases between them. The CDR3 has 13 amino acids. The CDR3 DNA sequence: TGTGCCAGCAGTTTAAATAGAGATCAGCCCCAGCATTTT. Amino acids: CASSLNRDQPQHF.

The V call is TRBV6-5, the J call TRBJ2-5, with D possibly matching TRBD1 (8 bases). Trimming removed 10 bases from V and 5 bases from J, with 20 bases in between. The CDR3 covers 14 residues. Per the germline V gene, CDR1 is MNHEY and CDR2 is SVGAGI. CDR3 in amino acids: CATTRGQGGETQYF. CDR3 DNA sequence: TGTGCCACCACCAGGGGGCAGGGGGGGGAGACCCAGTACTTC.

The rearrangement links TRBV5-1 to TRBJ1-4, with a weak D call TRBD1 (6 bases). Germline lookup yields CDR1 SGHRS and CDR2 YFSETQ. The CDR3 covers 15 residues. V was clipped by 0 bases and J by 8 bases, with 14 bases between them. CDR3 nucleotides: TGCGCCAGCAGCTTGGCTGGACAGAGTCCAGAAAAACTGTTTTTT. Protein: CASSLAGQSPEKLFF.

The rearrangement joins TRBV11-2 to TRBJ1-3; the D is unclear. Trimming pared 1 base from V and 0 bases from J, leaving 10 bases between. CDR3 length: 16 amino acids. Germline V gene data show CDR1 as SGHAT and CDR2 as FQNNGV. The CDR3: CASSLASDYSGNTIYF. The CDR3 nucleotides are TGTGCCAGCAGCTTAGCCTCGGACTACTCTGGAAACACCATATATTTT.

V is TRBV18 and J is TRBJ1-4, with D tentatively TRBD1 (6 bases). The CDR3 contains 15 residues. Germline V CDR1 and CDR2: KGHSH, LQKENI. V lost 3 bases to trimming and J lost 4 bases, with 12 bases between them. The CDR3 DNA sequence: TGTGCCAGCTCACCTGGGGACACGGGTAATGAAAAACTGTTTTTT. Protein product: CASSPGDTGNEKLFF.

The chain recombines TRBV7-3 with TRBJ1-6; D is uncertain. The V and J ends lost 1 base and 8 bases respectively, with 12 bases between them. The CDR3 is 15 amino acids. Germline V lookup: CDR1 SGHTA, CDR2 FQGTGA. The CDR3 region is CASSLRRNGDSPLHF. In DNA, the CDR3 is TGTGCCAGCAGCTTAAGGAGGAATGGCGATTCACCCCTCCACTTT.

The chain carries TRBV6-2 or TRBV6-3 and TRBJ2-4; D gene uncertain. Germline V gene sequence: CDR1 MNHEY, CDR2 SVGEGT. V lost 4 bases and J 0 bases, leaving 10 bases between the germline ends. CDR3 length: 15 amino acids. CDR3 DNA sequence: TGTGCCAGCAGTTTGGCAGTGATAGCCAAAAACATTCAGTACTTC. Its protein product is CASSLAVIAKNIQYF.

The CDR3 sequence: CASSAGWQDNEKLFF. CDR3 bases: TGTGCCAGCAGCGCGGGGTGGCAGGACAACGAAAAACTGTTTTTT. The chain is built from TRBV5-8 and TRBJ1-4; possibly TRBD1 for D (5 bases). The germline CDR1 and CDR2 sequences are SGHTS and YDEGEE. Trimming left V 4 bases short and J 8 bases short, with 18 bases between. The CDR3 totals 15 residues.

The chain carries TRBV19 and TRBJ1-1; D call uncertain. Germline assignment: CDR1 LNHDA and CDR2 SQIVND (reference sequence). This CDR3 contains 13 residues. The V gene lost 5 bases and the J gene lost 11 bases, with 18 bases spanning the gap. Written as DNA, the CDR3 is TGTGCCAGTAGTGCCGGACGGGGATTGGCTGCTTTCTTT. Its translation: CASSAGRGLAAFF.

The chain carries TRBV14 and TRBJ1-1; TRBD1 might be the D (5 bases). Germline values: CDR1 SGHDN, CDR2 FVKESK. The CDR3 spans 13 residues. The V end lost 5 bases, the J end lost 1 base, and 8 bases lay between the germline ends. CDR3 DNA sequence: TGTGCCAGCAGCTATACAGGGAACACTGAAGCTTTCTTT. Its translation is CASSYTGNTEAFF.

The CDR3 is CASSLRLGQAYNEQYF. In DNA, the CDR3 is TGTGCCAGCAGCTTAAGACTGGGACAGGCCTACAACGAGCAGTACTTC. The chain joins TRBV7-9 to TRBJ2-7; 8 bases fit TRBD1. The germline V gene encodes CDR1 SEHNR and CDR2 FQNEAQ (reference sequence). V lost 2 bases to trimming and J lost 5 bases; unmatched junction nucleotides: 11. This CDR3 has 16 residues.

The table lists this clone with a count of one. A much larger clone differs by one base, so this may be a read error. The chain links TRBV7-2 to TRBJ2-2; D is unresolved. With 1 base removed from V and 3 bases from J, the gap between germline ends came to 6 bases. CDR3 length equals 14 residues. Germline assignment: CDR1 SGHTA and CDR2 FQGNSA. The CDR3: CASSLGGYTGELFF. In DNA, the CDR3 is TGTGCCAGCAGCTTAGGAGGATACACCGGGGAGCTGTTTTTT.

In its sample, this clone was seen once. The chain joins TRBV3-1 (or the pseudogene TRBV3-2) to TRBJ1-5; D may be TRBD1 (5 bases). This CDR3 is built from 16 residues. Germline assignment: CDR1 LGHDT and CDR2 YNNKEL (reference sequence). V shed 1 base and J shed 0 bases, with 10 bases lying between them. CDR3 coding DNA: TGTGCCAGCAGCCAAGCGTTAGGGGTTAGCAATCAGCCCCAGCATTTT. This gives the protein CASSQALGVSNQPQHF.

This clone was seen just once. The rearrangement links TRBV14 to TRBJ1-2, with D perhaps TRBD1 (6 bases). Germline V gene data show CDR1 as SGHDN and CDR2 as FVKESK. V was cut by 0 bases and J by 7 bases, with 18 bases left in between. This CDR3 has 16 amino acids. CDR3 amino acids: CASSQEKETGTIGYTF. CDR3 nucleotides: TGTGCCAGCAGCCAAGAAAAGGAGACAGGAACTATTGGCTACACCTTC.

This rearrangement joins TRBV2 to TRBJ1-1; D is ambiguous. V was cut by 4 bases and J by 5 bases, with 8 bases left in between. The CDR3 consists of 12 residues. Germline values: CDR1 SNHLY, CDR2 FYNNEI. CDR3: CASSVTGTEAFF. The CDR3 DNA sequence: TGTGCCAGCAGTGTTACCGGGACTGAAGCTTTCTTT. Full variable domain (rest looked up from reference TRBV2 and TRBJ1-1): EPEVTQTPSHQVTQMGQEVILRCVPISNHLYFYWYRQILGQKVEFLVSFYNNEISEKSEIFDDQFSVERPDGSNFTLKIRSTKLEDSAMYFCASSVTGTEAFFGQGTRLTVV.

The chain employs TRBV19 and TRBJ1-4; D may be TRBD1 (5 bases). Trimming removed 3 bases from V and 0 bases from J, with 8 bases in between. The CDR3 loop spans 15 amino acids. Germline lookup yields CDR1 LNHDA and CDR2 SQIVND (reference sequence). CDR3 residues: CASSIMTATNEKLFF. CDR3 in DNA: TGTGCCAGTAGTATTATGACAGCAACTAATGAAAAACTGTTTTTT.

CDR3 sequence: CASSLRGMGTEAFF. The CDR3 DNA reads as TGCGCCAGCAGCTTACGGGGGATGGGCACTGAAGCTTTCTTT. J is TRBJ1-1 and V is TRBV5-1, with a tentative D call TRBD1 (5 bases). This CDR3 region has 14 residues. The V end lost 2 bases, the J end lost 4 bases, and 12 bases lay between the germline ends. Germline V CDR1 and CDR2: SGHRS, YFSETQ.

The chain recombines TRBV5-6 with TRBJ1-2, with TRBD1 matching 7 bases. This CDR3 is built from 16 residues. V lost 4 bases, J lost 3 bases, and 12 bases stayed unmatched. Per germline, CDR1 SGHDT and CDR2 YYEEEE. The DNA of the CDR3 is TGTGCCAGCAGCAGATGGGACAGCCGCGTGGACTATGGCTACACCTTC. It yields the protein CASSRWDSRVDYGYTF.

The chain couples TRBV6-5 to TRBJ1-6, with D maybe TRBD1 (6 bases). With 6 bases removed from V and 5 bases from J, the gap between germline ends came to 11 bases. The CDR3 runs 14 residues. The V gene's germline CDR1 is MNHEY and CDR2 SVGAGI. CDR3 in amino acids: CASRAGQNNSPLHF. CDR3 DNA sequence: TGTGCCAGCAGGGCCGGACAGAATAATTCACCCCTCCACTTT.

The genes are TRBV19 and TRBJ2-3; D is uncertain. The CDR3 runs 11 residues. Trimming removed 5 bases at V and 4 bases at J, with 4 bases between. The germline V gene encodes CDR1 LNHDA and CDR2 SQIVND (reference sequence). The CDR3 nucleotides read TGTGCCAGTAGTCGGGCAGATACGCAGTATTTT. This gives the protein CASSRADTQYF.

This clone occurred a few times. J is TRBJ1-5 and V is TRBV12-5; no firm D call. Per germline, CDR1 LGHNT and CDR2 FRNRAP. The length of the CDR3 is 13 residues. V was pared by 6 bases and J by 2 bases, with 8 bases between. CDR3 sequence (DNA): TGTGCTAGTGGCCACGGGGGCAATCAGCCCCAGCATTTT. This translates into CASGHGGNQPQHF.

This chain connects TRBV7-9 to TRBJ2-6, with D unresolved. The V gene lost 8 bases and the J gene lost 1 base, with 15 bases spanning the gap. Looked up from germline, CDR1 is SEHNR and CDR2 is FQNEAQ (reference sequence). The CDR3 has 16 residues. CDR3 region: CASSRSIVSGANVLTF. The CDR3 nucleotides are TGTGCCAGCTCCCGGAGCATCGTTTCTGGGGCCAACGTCCTGACTTTC.

The chain carries TRBV11-2 and TRBJ2-7; TRBD2 agrees at 12 bases. V was clipped by 1 base and J by 2 bases; unmatched bases: 0. Germline CDR1 and CDR2: SGHAT and FQNNGV. This CDR3 has 15 amino acids. CDR3: CASSLASGGAYEQYF. CDR3 nucleotides: TGTGCCAGCAGCTTAGCTAGCGGGGGGGCCTACGAGCAGTACTTC.

V and J are TRBV11-2 and TRBJ1-5; D unclear. Germline lookup yields CDR1 SGHAT and CDR2 FQNNGV. There are 12 residues in the CDR3. V was shortened by 5 bases and J by 5 bases, with 7 bases between the two germline ends. In nucleotides, the CDR3 is TGTGCCAGCAGCGACACTGATCAGCCCCAGCATTTT. It is translated as CASSDTDQPQHF. Complete variable domain (other parts from reference TRBV11-2 and TRBJ1-5): EAGVAQSPRYKIIEKRQSVAFWCNPISGHATLYWYQQILGQGPKLLIQFQNNGVVDDSQLPKDRFSAERLKGVDSTLKIQPAKLEDSAVYLCASSDTDQPQHFGDGTRLSIL.